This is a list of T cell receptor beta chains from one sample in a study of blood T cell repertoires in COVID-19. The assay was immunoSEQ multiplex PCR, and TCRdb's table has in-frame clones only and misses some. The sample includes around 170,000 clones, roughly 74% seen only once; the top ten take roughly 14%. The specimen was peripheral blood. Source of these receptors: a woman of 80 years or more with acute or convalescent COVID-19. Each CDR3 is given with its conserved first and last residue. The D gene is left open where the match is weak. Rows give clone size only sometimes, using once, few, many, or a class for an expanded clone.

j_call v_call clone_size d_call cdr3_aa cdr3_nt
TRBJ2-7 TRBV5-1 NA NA CASSLLQLGSYEQYF TGCGCCAGCAGCTTGCTTCAGCTAGGCTCCTACGAGCAGTACTTC
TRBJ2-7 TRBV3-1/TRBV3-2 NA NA CASSQYGGYEQYF TGTGCCAGCAGCCAATATGGCGGTTACGAGCAGTACTTC
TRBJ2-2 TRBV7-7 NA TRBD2 CASSGLGGAGELFF TGTGCTAGCAGCGGTCTCGGGGGGGCCGGGGAGCTGTTTTTT
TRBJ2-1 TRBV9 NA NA CASSPHINRASNEQFF TGTGCCAGCAGCCCTCACATTAACAGGGCGTCAAATGAGCAGTTCTTC
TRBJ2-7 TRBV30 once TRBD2 CAWRRRGAAGEQYF TGTGCCTGGAGGAGGCGGGGGGCCGCGGGCGAGCAGTACTTC
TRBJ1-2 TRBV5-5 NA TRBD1 CASSLQGTINYGYTF TGTGCCAGCAGCTTACAGGGGACCATTAACTATGGCTACACCTTC
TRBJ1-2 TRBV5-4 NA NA CASSLVSRNYGYTF TGTGCCAGCAGCTTGGTCTCGCGGAACTATGGCTACACCTTC
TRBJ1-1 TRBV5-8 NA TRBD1 CASSPGQGNTEAFF TGTGCCAGCAGCCCGGGACAGGGGAACACTGAAGCTTTCTTT
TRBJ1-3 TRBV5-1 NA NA CASSLGPQLRISGNTIYF TGCGCCAGCAGCTTGGGCCCGCAACTACGCATCTCTGGAAACACCATATATTTT
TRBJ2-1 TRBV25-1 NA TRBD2 CASSELAGAPNEQFF TGTGCCAGCAGTGAACTGGCGGGAGCGCCCAATGAGCAGTTCTTC
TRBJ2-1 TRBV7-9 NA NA CASTPQNYNEQFF TGTGCCAGCACCCCTCAGAATTACAATGAGCAGTTCTTC
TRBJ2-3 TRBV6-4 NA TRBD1 CASSEMDRRGTQYF TGTGCCAGCAGTGAGATGGACAGGCGCGGGACGCAGTATTTT
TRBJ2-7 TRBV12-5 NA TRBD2 CASGLWTSGSNEQYF TGTGCTAGTGGTTTGTGGACTAGCGGGAGCAACGAGCAGTACTTC
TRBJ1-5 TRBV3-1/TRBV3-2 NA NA CASSQGYREQPQHF TGTGCCAGCAGCCAAGGCTACAGGGAACAGCCCCAGCATTTT
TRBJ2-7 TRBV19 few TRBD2 CASSRLAGTYEQYF TGTGCCAGTAGCAGACTAGCGGGAACCTACGAGCAGTACTTC
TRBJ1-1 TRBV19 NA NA CASSGGGTEAFF TGTGCCAGTAGTGGGGGGGGAACTGAAGCTTTCTTT
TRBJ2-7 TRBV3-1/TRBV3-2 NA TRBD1 CASSPWDRGGNEQYF TGTGCCAGCAGCCCTTGGGACAGGGGAGGAAACGAGCAGTACTTC
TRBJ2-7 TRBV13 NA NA CASSLQGRSYEQYF TGTGCCAGCAGCTTACAGGGCCGATCCTACGAGCAGTACTTC
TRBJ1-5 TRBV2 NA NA CASSETTRVQPQHF TGTGCCAGCAGTGAAACTACCCGGGTTCAGCCCCAGCATTTT
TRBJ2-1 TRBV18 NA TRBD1 CASSPPSTGGDEQFF TGTGCCAGCTCACCACCGAGCACAGGGGGCGATGAGCAGTTCTTC
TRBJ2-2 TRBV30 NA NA CAWIRGPNTGELFF TGTGCCTGGATCAGAGGGCCGAACACCGGGGAGCTGTTTTTT
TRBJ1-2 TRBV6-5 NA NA CASTPSGHYGYTF TGTGCCAGCACCCCGAGCGGCCACTATGGCTACACCTTC
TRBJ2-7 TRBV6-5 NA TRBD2 CASQEYGSGSYEQYF TGTGCCAGCCAAGAGTACGGTAGCGGGAGTTACGAGCAGTACTTC
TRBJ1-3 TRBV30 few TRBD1 CAWSVGGFSGNTIYF TGTGCCTGGAGTGTAGGGGGCTTTTCTGGAAACACCATATATTTT
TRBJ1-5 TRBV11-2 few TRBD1 CASSLTGDSNQPQHF TGTGCCAGCAGCCTTACAGGGGACAGCAATCAGCCCCAGCATTTT
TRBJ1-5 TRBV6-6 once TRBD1 CASSPTGSYSNQPQHF TGTGCCAGCAGTCCGACAGGGAGTTATAGCAATCAGCCCCAGCATTTT
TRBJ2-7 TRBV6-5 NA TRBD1 CASRRQGTPYEQYF TGTGCCAGCAGGCGACAGGGGACCCCCTACGAGCAGTACTTC
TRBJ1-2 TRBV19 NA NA CASSIQAGGRHYGYTF TGTGCCAGTAGTATCCAGGCCGGAGGTAGGCACTATGGCTACACCTTC
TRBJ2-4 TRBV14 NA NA CASSQDEGLAKNIQYF TGTGCCAGCAGCCAAGATGAGGGTCTAGCCAAAAACATTCAGTACTTC
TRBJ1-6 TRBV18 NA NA CASSPPRGRDSPLHF TGTGCCAGCTCACCGCCAAGAGGGAGGGATTCACCCCTCCACTTT
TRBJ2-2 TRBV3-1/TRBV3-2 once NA CASSQVVGSGSSNTGELFF TGTGCCAGCAGCCAAGTAGTCGGTAGCGGATCCTCGAACACCGGGGAGCTGTTTTTT
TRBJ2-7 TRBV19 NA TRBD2 CASSASGGTYEQYF TGTGCCAGTAGTGCTAGCGGGGGGACCTACGAGCAGTACTTC
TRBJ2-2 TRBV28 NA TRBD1 CASSQDRDAGELFF TGTGCCAGCAGCCAGGACAGGGATGCCGGGGAGCTGTTTTTT
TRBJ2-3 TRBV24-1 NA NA CATSDNRDTYTDTQYF TGTGCCACCAGTGACAACCGGGACACCTACACAGATACGCAGTATTTT
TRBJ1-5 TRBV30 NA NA CAVGMGANQPQHF TGTGCCGTTGGGATGGGGGCAAATCAGCCCCAGCATTTT
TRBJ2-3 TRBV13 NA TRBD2 CASSIRLAGGTDTQYF TGTGCCAGCAGCATCAGACTAGCGGGGGGGACAGATACGCAGTATTTT
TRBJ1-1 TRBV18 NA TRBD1 CASSPGQGASGTEAFF TGTGCCAGCTCACCTGGACAGGGGGCCTCGGGCACTGAAGCTTTCTTT
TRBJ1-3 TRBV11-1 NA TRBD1 CASSSETGGTIYF TGTGCCAGCAGCTCGGAAACAGGGGGCACCATATATTTT
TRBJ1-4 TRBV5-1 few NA CASSLNSGLEELFF TGCGCCAGCAGCTTGAATTCTGGACTAGAGGAACTGTTTTTT
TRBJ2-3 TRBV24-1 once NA CATSDLHTGGTDTQYF TGTGCCACCAGTGATTTGCACACAGGTGGCACAGATACGCAGTATTTT
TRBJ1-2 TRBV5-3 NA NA CARSLAGYGYTF TGTGCCAGAAGCTTGGCCGGCTATGGCTACACCTTC
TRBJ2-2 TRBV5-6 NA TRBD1 CASSFGTGVNTGELFF TGTGCCAGCAGCTTCGGGACAGGGGTCAACACCGGGGAGCTGTTTTTT
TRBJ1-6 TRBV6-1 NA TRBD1 CASSEVGGVYNSPLHF TGTGCCAGCAGTGAAGTAGGGGGCGTCTATAATTCACCCCTCCACTTT
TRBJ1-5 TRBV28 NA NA CASSSRGTQPQHF TGTGCCAGCAGTTCCCGGGGTACCCAGCCCCAGCATTTT
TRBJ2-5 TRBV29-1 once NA CSFRRTQETQYF TGCAGCTTCCGGCGGACACAAGAGACCCAGTACTTC
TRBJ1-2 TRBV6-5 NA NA CASLPGPGYGYTF TGTGCCAGCCTGCCCGGGCCGGGGTATGGCTACACCTTC
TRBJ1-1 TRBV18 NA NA CASSPQQGNTEAFF TGTGCCAGCTCACCACAACAGGGGAACACTGAAGCTTTCTTT
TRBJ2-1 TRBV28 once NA CASSLAARRYNEQFF TGTGCCAGCAGTTTAGCGGCCCGACGGTACAATGAGCAGTTCTTC
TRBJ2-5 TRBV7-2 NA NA CASSLAGGGETQYF TGTGCCAGCAGCTTAGCTGGCGGTGGGGAGACCCAGTACTTC
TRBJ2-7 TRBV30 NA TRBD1 CAWTRGQSYEQYF TGTGCCTGGACTCGGGGACAGTCCTACGAGCAGTACTTC
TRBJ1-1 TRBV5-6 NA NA CASSRLTGGSTEAFF TGTGCCAGCAGCAGATTGACAGGTGGAAGCACTGAAGCTTTCTTT
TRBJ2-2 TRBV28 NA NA CASNGAGTGNTGELFF TGTGCCAGCAATGGGGCCGGGACTGGGAACACCGGGGAGCTGTTTTTT
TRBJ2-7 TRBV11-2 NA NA CASARVNEQYF TGTGCCAGCGCCAGGGTCAACGAGCAGTACTTC